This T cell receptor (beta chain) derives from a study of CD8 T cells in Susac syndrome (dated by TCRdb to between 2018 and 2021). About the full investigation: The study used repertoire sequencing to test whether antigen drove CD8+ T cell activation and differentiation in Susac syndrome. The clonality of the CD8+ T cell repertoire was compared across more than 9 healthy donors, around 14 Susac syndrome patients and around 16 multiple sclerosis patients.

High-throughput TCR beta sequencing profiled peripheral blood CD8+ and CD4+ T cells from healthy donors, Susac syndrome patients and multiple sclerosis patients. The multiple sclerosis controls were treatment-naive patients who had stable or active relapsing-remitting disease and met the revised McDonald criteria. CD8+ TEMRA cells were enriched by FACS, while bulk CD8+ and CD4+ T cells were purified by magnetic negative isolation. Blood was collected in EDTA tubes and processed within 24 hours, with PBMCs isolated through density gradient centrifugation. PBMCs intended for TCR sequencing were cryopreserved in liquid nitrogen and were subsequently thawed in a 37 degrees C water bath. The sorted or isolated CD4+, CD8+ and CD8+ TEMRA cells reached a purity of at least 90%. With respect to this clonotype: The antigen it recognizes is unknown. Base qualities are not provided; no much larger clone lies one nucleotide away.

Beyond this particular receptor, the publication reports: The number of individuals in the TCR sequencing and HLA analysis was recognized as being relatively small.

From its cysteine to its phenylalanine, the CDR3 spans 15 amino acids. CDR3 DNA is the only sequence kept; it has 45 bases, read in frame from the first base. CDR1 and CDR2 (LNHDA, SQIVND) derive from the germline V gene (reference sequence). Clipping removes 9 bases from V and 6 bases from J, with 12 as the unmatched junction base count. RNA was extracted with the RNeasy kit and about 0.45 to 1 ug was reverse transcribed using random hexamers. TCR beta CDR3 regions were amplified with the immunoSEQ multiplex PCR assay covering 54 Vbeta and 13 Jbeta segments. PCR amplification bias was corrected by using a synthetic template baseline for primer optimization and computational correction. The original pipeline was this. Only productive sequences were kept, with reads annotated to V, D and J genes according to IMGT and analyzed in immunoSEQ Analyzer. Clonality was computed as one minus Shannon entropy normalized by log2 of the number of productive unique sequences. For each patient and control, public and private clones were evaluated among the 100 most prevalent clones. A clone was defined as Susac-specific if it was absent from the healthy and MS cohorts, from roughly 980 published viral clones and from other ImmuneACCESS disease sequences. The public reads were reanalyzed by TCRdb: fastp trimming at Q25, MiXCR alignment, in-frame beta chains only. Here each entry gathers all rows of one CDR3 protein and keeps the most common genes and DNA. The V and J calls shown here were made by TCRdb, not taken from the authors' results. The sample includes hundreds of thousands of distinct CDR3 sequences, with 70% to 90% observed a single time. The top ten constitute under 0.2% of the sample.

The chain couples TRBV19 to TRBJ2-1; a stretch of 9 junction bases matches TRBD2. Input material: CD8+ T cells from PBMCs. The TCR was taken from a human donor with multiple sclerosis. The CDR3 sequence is CASGFGGLATNEQFF. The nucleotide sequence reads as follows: TGTGCCAGCGGGTTCGGGGGACTAGCAACCAATGAGCAGTTCTTC.